This T cell receptor beta chain is drawn from a study of blood T cell repertoires in COVID-19. The overall study: COVID-19 samples from acute and convalescent phases originated in the United States, Italy and Spain. PBMCs, B-cell-depleted T cells, or T cells provided the cDNA or gDNA that made up the material.

In the original processing: Nucleated cell number was recorded as an estimate derived from reference gene primer amplification. Some clones are missing from TCRdb's copy, which holds only in-frame ones; the method was immunoSEQ multiplex PCR. The V and J calls and clone size come from that table; D and trimming were worked out from the DNA. The sample consists of 60,000 to 90,000 clones, about 88% of them appearing once. Germline loops: CDR1 DFQATT, CDR2 SNEGSKA (reference sequence). The V and J ends lost 0 bases and 6 bases respectively, with 3 bases between them. CDR3 length: 10 residues. The specimen sequenced was peripheral blood. This TCR came from a human donor in a cohort sampled during active COVID-19. The chain recombines TRBV20-1 with TRBJ2-7; D ambiguous. In DNA form, the CDR3 reads TGCAGTGCTAGAGACGGCGAGCAGTACTTC. This translates into CSARDGEQYF.